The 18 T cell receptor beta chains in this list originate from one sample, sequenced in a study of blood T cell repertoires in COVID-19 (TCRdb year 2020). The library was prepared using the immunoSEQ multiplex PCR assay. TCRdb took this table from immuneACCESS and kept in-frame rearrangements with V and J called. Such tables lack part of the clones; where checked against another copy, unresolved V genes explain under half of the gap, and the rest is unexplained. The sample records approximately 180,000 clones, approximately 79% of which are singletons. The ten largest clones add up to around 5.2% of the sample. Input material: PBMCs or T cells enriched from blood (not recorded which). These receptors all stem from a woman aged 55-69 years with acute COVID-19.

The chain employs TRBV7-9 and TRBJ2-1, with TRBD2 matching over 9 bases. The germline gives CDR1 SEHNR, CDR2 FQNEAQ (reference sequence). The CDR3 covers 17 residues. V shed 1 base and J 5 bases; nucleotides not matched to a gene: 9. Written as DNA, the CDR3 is TGTGCCAGCAGCTTAGGTATTTTGGCGGGAGGGGACAATGAGCAGTTCTTC. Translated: CASSLGILAGGDNEQFF.

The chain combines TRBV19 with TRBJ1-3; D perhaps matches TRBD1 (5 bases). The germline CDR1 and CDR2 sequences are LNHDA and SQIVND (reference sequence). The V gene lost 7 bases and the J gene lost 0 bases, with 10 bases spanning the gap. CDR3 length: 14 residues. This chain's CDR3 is CASTPDNSGNTIYF. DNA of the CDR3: TGTGCCAGTACCCCGGACAACTCTGGAAACACCATATATTTT.

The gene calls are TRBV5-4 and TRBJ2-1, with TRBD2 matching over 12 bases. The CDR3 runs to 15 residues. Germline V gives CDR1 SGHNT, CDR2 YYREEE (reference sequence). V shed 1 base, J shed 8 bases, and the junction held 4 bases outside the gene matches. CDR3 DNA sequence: TGTGCCAGCAGCTTGTTGACTAGCGGGAGCCATGAGCAGTTCTTC. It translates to CASSLLTSGSHEQFF.

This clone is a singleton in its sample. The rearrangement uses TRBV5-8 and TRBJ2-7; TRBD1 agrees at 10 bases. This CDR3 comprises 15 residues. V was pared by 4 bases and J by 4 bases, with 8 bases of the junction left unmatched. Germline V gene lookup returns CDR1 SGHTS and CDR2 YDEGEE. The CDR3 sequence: CASSVEGQGNYEQYF. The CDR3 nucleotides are TGTGCCAGCAGCGTGGAGGGACAGGGGAATTACGAGCAGTACTTC.

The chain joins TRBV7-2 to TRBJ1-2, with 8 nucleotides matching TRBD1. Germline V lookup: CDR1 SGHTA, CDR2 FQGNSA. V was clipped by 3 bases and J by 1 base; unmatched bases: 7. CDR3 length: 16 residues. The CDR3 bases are TGTGCCAGCAGCTTTAAGCAGGGGGCCCTTAACTATGGCTACACCTTC. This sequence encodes CASSFKQGALNYGYTF.

The CDR3 here is CASSLTGGRQPQHF. In nucleotides, the CDR3 is TGTGCCAGCAGCCTGACAGGGGGCAGACAGCCCCAGCATTTT. The chain employs TRBV28 and TRBJ1-5; the match to TRBD1 covers 10 bases. The CDR3 is 14 amino acids. Unmatched junction bases numbered 6, after V lost 6 bases and J lost 7 bases. CDR1 is MDHEN and CDR2 is SYDVKM in the germline V gene.

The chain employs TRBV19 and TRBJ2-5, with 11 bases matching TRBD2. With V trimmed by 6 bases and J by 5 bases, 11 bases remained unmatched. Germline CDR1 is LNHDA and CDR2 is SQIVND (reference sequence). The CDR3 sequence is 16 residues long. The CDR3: CASSPQLAGASETQYF. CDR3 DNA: TGTGCCAGTAGCCCCCAACTAGCGGGGGCCTCCGAGACCCAGTACTTC.

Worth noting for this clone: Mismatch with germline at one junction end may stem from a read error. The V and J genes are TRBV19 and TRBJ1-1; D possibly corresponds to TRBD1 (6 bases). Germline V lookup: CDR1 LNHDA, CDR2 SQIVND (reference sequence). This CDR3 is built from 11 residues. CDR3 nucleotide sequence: TGTGCCAGTAGCTGGGACACAGAAGCTTTCTTT. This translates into CASSWDTEAFF.

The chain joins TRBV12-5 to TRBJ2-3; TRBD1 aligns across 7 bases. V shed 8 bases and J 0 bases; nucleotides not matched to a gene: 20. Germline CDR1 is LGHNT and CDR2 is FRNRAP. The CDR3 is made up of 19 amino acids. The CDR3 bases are TGTGCTAGTCAATACTCTGGAAAAAAGGACAGGAAAAGCACAGATACGCAGTATTTT. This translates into CASQYSGKKDRKSTDTQYF.

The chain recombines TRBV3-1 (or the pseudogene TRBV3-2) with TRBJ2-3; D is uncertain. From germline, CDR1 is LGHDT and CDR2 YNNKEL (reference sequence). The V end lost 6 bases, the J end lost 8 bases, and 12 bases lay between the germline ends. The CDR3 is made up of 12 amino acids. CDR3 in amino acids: CASRPPSGTQYF. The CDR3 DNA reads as TGTGCCAGCAGACCTCCCTCAGGTACGCAGTATTTT.

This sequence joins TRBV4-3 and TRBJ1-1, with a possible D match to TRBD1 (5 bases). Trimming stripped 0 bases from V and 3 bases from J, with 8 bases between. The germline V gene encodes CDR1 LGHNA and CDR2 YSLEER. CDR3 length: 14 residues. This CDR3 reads CASSQDAGHTEAFF. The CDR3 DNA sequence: TGCGCCAGCAGCCAAGATGCAGGGCACACTGAAGCTTTCTTT.

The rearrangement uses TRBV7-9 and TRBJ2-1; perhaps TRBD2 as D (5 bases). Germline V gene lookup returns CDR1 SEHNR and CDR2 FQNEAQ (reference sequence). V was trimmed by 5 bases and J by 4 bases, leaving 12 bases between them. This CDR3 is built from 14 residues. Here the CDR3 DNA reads TGTGCCAGCAGCCCCCGGGGAGAGTACAATGAGCAGTTCTTC. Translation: CASSPRGEYNEQFF. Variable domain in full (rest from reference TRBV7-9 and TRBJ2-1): DTGVSQNPRHKITKRGQNVTFRCDPISEHNRLYWYRQTLGQGPEFLTYFQNEAQLEKSRLLSDRFSAERPKGSFSTLEIQRTEQGDSAMYLCASSPRGEYNEQFFGPGTRLTVL.

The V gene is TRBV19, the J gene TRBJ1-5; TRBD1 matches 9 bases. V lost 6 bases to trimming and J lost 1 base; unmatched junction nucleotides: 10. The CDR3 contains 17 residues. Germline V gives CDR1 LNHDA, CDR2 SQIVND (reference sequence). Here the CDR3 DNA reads TGTGCCAGTAGCCCTACCGGGACAGGGTTGAGCAATCAGCCCCAGCATTTT. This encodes CASSPTGTGLSNQPQHF.

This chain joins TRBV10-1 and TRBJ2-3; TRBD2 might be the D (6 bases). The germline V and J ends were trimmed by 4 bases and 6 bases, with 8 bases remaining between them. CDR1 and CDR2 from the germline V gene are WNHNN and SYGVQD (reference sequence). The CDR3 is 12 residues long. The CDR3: CASSGTMDTQYF. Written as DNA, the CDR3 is TGCGCCAGCAGTGGGACTATGGATACGCAGTATTTT.

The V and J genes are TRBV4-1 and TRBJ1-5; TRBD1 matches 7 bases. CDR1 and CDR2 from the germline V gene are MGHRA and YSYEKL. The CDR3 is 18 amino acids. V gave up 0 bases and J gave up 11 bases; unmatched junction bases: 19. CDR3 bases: TGCGCCAGCAGCCAAGATCACGGAGGCAGGGGGACCCCCGTGACCCAGCATTTT. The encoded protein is CASSQDHGGRGTPVTQHF.

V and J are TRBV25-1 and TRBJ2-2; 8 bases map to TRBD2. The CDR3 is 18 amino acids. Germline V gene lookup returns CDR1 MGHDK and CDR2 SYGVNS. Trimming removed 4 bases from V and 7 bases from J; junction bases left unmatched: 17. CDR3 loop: CASSAPLPGGPPSGELFF. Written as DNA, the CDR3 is TGTGCCAGCAGTGCACCCCTGCCGGGAGGGCCCCCCAGCGGGGAGCTGTTTTTT.

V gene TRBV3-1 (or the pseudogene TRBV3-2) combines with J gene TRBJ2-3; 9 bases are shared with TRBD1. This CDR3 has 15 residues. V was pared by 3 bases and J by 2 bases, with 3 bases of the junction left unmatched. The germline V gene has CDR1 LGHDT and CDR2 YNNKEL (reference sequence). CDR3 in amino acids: CASSQGQGHTDTQYF. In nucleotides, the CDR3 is TGTGCCAGCAGCCAGGGACAGGGCCACACAGATACGCAGTATTTT.

The chain's CDR3 is CASSQGQGLAEETQYF. The CDR3 coding sequence is TGCGCCAGCAGCCAAGGCCAGGGACTAGCGGAAGAGACCCAGTACTTC. V usage is TRBV4-3 and J usage is TRBJ2-5, with TRBD2 matching 11 bases. This CDR3 region has 16 residues. Germline CDR1 LGHNA, CDR2 YSLEER. V was clipped by 1 base and J by 3 bases; unmatched bases: 4.